A single sample gave rise to the 10 T cell receptor beta chains below, sequenced in a study of T cell responses to AZD1222 COVID-19 vaccine. Profiling relied on immunoSEQ multiplex PCR, and the TCRdb table lists in-frame clones only, not all of them. This sample has approximately 65,000 clones, with over 60% found just once. The material sequenced was peripheral blood, taken on day 0 of AZD1222 vaccination. These receptors came from an adult in good health.

This rearrangement joins TRBV30 to TRBJ1-2; D perhaps matches TRBD1 (5 bases). Germline CDR1 GTSNPN, CDR2 SVGIG (reference sequence). Between the trimmed V and J ends, which lost 5 bases and 4 bases, there was a span of 11 bases. The CDR3 loop spans 12 amino acids. The DNA for the CDR3 is TGTGCCTGGGGGGCGGGGTTCTATGGCTACACCTTC. Amino acids: CAWGAGFYGYTF. Looking up the rest from reference TRBV30 and TRBJ1-2 gives the full variable domain: SQTIHQWPATLVQPVGSPLSLECTVEGTSNPNLYWYRQAAGRGLQLLFYSVGIGQISSEVPQNLSASRPQDRQFILSSKKLLLSDSGFYLCAWGAGFYGYTFGSGTRLTVV.

The chain couples TRBV24-1 to TRBJ2-1; D remains unclear. Germline V gives CDR1 KGHDR, CDR2 SFDVKD. Between the trimmed V and J ends, which lost 3 bases and 0 bases, there was a span of 11 bases. The CDR3 loop spans 16 amino acids. The CDR3 DNA is TGTGCCACCAGTGATCGGGTGCAGAGCTCCTACAATGAGCAGTTCTTC. Its protein product is CATSDRVQSSYNEQFF.

V usage is TRBV10-3 and J usage is TRBJ2-5; 8 nucleotides align to TRBD1. Germline values: CDR1 ENHRY, CDR2 SYGVKD. The CDR3 is 13 residues long. With 10 bases clipped from V and 3 bases from J, the junction kept 7 bases outside the gene matches. The CDR3 loop is CANAGGREETQYF. As DNA, the CDR3 is TGTGCCAATGCAGGGGGCCGGGAAGAGACCCAGTACTTC.

The chain combines TRBV5-1 with TRBJ2-2; possibly TRBD2 for D (5 bases). Germline V gives CDR1 SGHRS, CDR2 YFSETQ. This CDR3 is 15 amino acids long. V was clipped by 4 bases and J by 1 base, with 11 bases between them. Here the CDR3 reads CASSLRTLNTGELFF. The CDR3 DNA sequence: TGCGCCAGCAGCCTCCGGACTCTGAACACCGGGGAGCTGTTTTTT.

The chain couples TRBV19 to TRBJ1-1; D is possibly TRBD1 (5 bases). With 4 bases removed from V and 3 bases from J, the gap between germline ends came to 15 bases. Germline CDR1 is LNHDA and CDR2 is SQIVND (reference sequence). This CDR3 comprises 15 residues. CDR3 protein: CASSSGRGWDTEAFF. The CDR3 nucleotides read TGTGCCAGTAGTAGCGGTAGGGGCTGGGACACTGAAGCTTTCTTT.

V gene TRBV7-3 combines with J gene TRBJ2-1; TRBD2 might be the D (5 bases). The CDR3 totals 11 residues. Germline V gives CDR1 SGHTA, CDR2 FQGTGA. The ends were cut back, 8 bases at V and 9 bases at J, with 11 bases in the middle. In DNA form, the CDR3 reads TGTGCCAGCGGTTTAGCGTCTGAGCAGTTCTTC. This sequence encodes CASGLASEQFF.

The chain is built from TRBV7-2 and TRBJ1-6; D remains ambiguous. The V and J ends lost 5 bases and 8 bases respectively, with 13 bases between them. The length of the CDR3 is 14 residues. From germline, CDR1 is SGHTA and CDR2 FQGNSA. CDR3 amino acids: CASSRPSVDSPLHF. CDR3 in DNA: TGTGCCAGCAGCCGGCCCAGTGTGGATTCACCCCTCCACTTT.

The rearrangement joins TRBV6-1 to TRBJ1-1; the D is unclear. There are 14 residues in the CDR3. The germline V gene encodes CDR1 MNHNS and CDR2 SASEGT. Between the trimmed V and J ends, which lost 1 base and 3 bases, there was a span of 9 bases. Written as DNA, the CDR3 is TGTGCCAGCAGTGAAGTTGGGCACCACACTGAAGCTTTCTTT. This translates into CASSEVGHHTEAFF.

V is TRBV2 and J is TRBJ1-5; a possible D gene is TRBD1 (5 bases). Germline V gene sequence: CDR1 SNHLY, CDR2 FYNNEI. Trimming pared 3 bases from V and 4 bases from J, leaving 7 bases between. This CDR3 is built from 13 residues. The CDR3 DNA reads as TGTGCCAGCAGTGATGGGGGAAATCAGCCCCAGCATTTT. Protein product: CASSDGGNQPQHF.

The V call is TRBV4-1, the J call TRBJ1-6; TRBD1 might be the D (6 bases). Germline V lookup: CDR1 MGHRA, CDR2 YSYEKL. The CDR3 extends over 15 amino acids. V shed 0 bases and J shed 7 bases, with 10 bases lying between them. CDR3 sequence: CASSQDGGGNSPLHF. For the CDR3, the DNA is TGCGCCAGCAGCCAAGATGGAGGGGGGAATTCACCCCTCCACTTT.